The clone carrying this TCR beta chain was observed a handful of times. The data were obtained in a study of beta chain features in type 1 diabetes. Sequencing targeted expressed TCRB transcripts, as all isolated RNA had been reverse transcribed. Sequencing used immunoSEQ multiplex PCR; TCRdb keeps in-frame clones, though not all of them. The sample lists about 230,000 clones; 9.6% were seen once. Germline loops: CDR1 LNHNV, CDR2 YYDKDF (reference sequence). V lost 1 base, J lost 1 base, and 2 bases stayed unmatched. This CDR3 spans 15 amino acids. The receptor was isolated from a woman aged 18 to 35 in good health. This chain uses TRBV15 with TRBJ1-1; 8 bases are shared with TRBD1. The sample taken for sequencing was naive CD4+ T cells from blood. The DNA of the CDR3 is TGTGCCACCAGCAGAGGAGGGACAGGGAACACTGAAGCTTTCTTT. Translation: CATSRGGTGNTEAFF.